The 26 T cell receptor beta chains given below trace back to one sample, sequenced in a study of shared clonotypes between healthy human individuals. The protocol was immunoSEQ multiplex PCR, while the TCRdb copy is restricted to in-frame clones and leaves out a portion. The sample contains about 1 million clones, about 77% of which appear only once. Sequencing was performed on memory CD4+ T cells sorted from blood. Specified subset: CD45RA-negative fraction. The receptor source for this set is a man aged 18 to 29 in good health.

This chain joins TRBV10-3 and TRBJ2-7; the D gene could be TRBD1 or TRBD2 (5 bases each). The CDR3 is 14 amino acids. V was clipped by 10 bases and J by 7 bases, with 23 bases between them. CDR1 ENHRY and CDR2 SYGVKD come from the germline V gene. The CDR3 spells CATLTGTPTGEQYF. In DNA, the CDR3 is TGTGCCACGCTAACCGGGACCCCCACCGGGGAGCAGTACTTC.

V is TRBV19 and J is TRBJ2-2; 7 positions agree with TRBD1. The CDR3 has 13 amino acids. The ends lost 7 bases at V and 5 bases at J; junction bases unmatched: 4. Germline CDR1 and CDR2: LNHDA and SQIVND (reference sequence). The CDR3 coding sequence is TGTGCCAGTACCGAACAGGGGACCGGGGAGCTGTTTTTT. Its protein product is CASTEQGTGELFF.

The chain joins TRBV6-1 to TRBJ2-1; 9 nucleotides agree with TRBD2. The CDR3 spans 16 residues. Per germline, CDR1 MNHNS and CDR2 SASEGT. Trimming cost V 2 bases and J 5 bases; bases outside gene matches: 7. The CDR3: CASSERASGANNEQFF. CDR3 nucleotide sequence: TGTGCCAGCAGTGAACGGGCTAGCGGGGCTAACAATGAGCAGTTCTTC.

The rearrangement uses TRBV6-6 and TRBJ1-1, with a possible D match to TRBD1 (6 bases). Trimming took 6 bases from V and 7 from J, leaving 24 bases between them. The CDR3 is made up of 16 amino acids. CDR1 is MNHNY and CDR2 is SVGAGI in the germline V gene (reference sequence). CDR3 loop: CASRPPGSGGRVEAFF. Written as DNA, the CDR3 is TGTGCCAGCAGACCTCCCGGTTCCGGGGGCCGGGTTGAAGCTTTCTTT.

The V and J genes are TRBV7-2 and TRBJ1-1; 9 bases match TRBD1. The CDR3 loop spans 13 amino acids. The germline V gene encodes CDR1 SGHTA and CDR2 FQGNSA. V trimming: 4 bases; J trimming: 5 bases; junction bases outside the gene matches: 2. The DNA for the CDR3 is TGTGCCAGCAGCTCGGACAGGGGAACTGAAGCTTTCTTT. As protein: CASSSDRGTEAFF. The complete variable domain, with remaining parts taken from reference TRBV7-2 and TRBJ1-1, reads GAGVSQSPSNKVTEKGKDVELRCDPISGHTALYWYRQSLGQGLEFLIYFQGNSAPDKSGLPSDRFSAERTGGSVSTLTIQRTQQEDSAVYLCASSSDRGTEAFFGQGTRLTVV.

The table lists this clone with many counts. The gene calls are TRBV4-1 and TRBJ2-7; D unclear. With 1 base removed from V and 4 bases from J, the gap between germline ends came to 20 bases. The CDR3 has 17 amino acids. Germline CDR1 MGHRA, CDR2 YSYEKL. CDR3 region: CASSQGGRSHPKYEQYF. CDR3 coding DNA: TGCGCCAGCAGCCAAGGTGGACGGTCCCACCCCAAGTACGAGCAGTACTTC.

The rearrangement uses TRBV9 and TRBJ2-3; 10 nucleotides align to TRBD2. With 3 bases clipped from V and 0 bases from J, the junction kept 1 base outside the gene matches. This CDR3 is 15 amino acids long. Germline V gene lookup returns CDR1 SGDLS and CDR2 YYNGEE. CDR3 sequence: CASSASGRSTDTQYF. The CDR3 DNA is TGTGCCAGCAGCGCTAGCGGGAGAAGCACAGATACGCAGTATTTT.

For this clone: Other DNA sequences in the sample encode the same CDR3. The genes are TRBV5-1 and TRBJ1-1; D remains ambiguous. V was trimmed by 2 bases and J by 1 base, leaving 9 bases between them. CDR3 length equals 14 residues. Per the germline V gene, CDR1 is SGHRS and CDR2 is YFSETQ. In DNA form, the CDR3 reads TGCGCCAGCAGCTTCGGAGGGCAGAACACTGAAGCTTTCTTT. Its translation: CASSFGGQNTEAFF.

This chain connects TRBV7-2 to TRBJ1-2; D is unresolved. CDR1 is SGHTA and CDR2 is FQGNSA in the germline V gene. This CDR3 has 11 residues. With 2 bases removed from V and 7 bases from J, the gap between germline ends came to 5 bases. The CDR3 loop is CASSLRGGYTF. In DNA, the CDR3 is TGTGCCAGCAGCTTAAGAGGTGGCTACACCTTC.

This chain joins TRBV10-2 and TRBJ1-2; unclear D gene. The germline CDR1 and CDR2 sequences are WSHSY and SAAADI. The V end was cut by 3 bases, the J end by 8 bases, with 19 bases between. This CDR3 comprises 15 residues. CDR3 DNA: TGCGCCAGCAGTGACCTTGACCCAGGTCTTGAGGGCTACACCTTC. Translation gives CASSDLDPGLEGYTF.

A few counts support this clone. The chain employs TRBV18 and TRBJ1-1; D may be TRBD1 (6 bases). The germline gives CDR1 KGHSH, CDR2 LQKENI. This CDR3 has 14 amino acids. V was cut by 6 bases and J by 1 base, with 12 bases left in between. CDR3 protein: CASSATDRNTEAFF. CDR3 DNA: TGTGCCAGCTCCGCTACGGACAGGAACACTGAAGCTTTCTTT.

This clone was observed a few times. This sample also contains other DNA sequences that code for the same CDR3. V and J are TRBV20-1 and TRBJ2-1, with D unclear. This CDR3 has 11 residues. Germline-derived CDR1 and CDR2 are DFQATT and SNEGSKA (reference sequence). Between the trimmed V and J ends, which lost 0 bases and 4 bases, there was a span of 1 base. The CDR3 reads CSAREYNEQFF. The DNA for the CDR3 is TGCAGTGCTAGAGAGTACAATGAGCAGTTCTTC.

The chain joins TRBV19 to TRBJ1-5, with TRBD1 identical over 9 bases. There are 14 residues in the CDR3. V shed 5 bases and J 5 bases; nucleotides not matched to a gene: 4. Germline V gene data show CDR1 as LNHDA and CDR2 as SQIVND (reference sequence). The CDR3 bases are TGTGCCAGTAGTCGGACAGGGGCAGATCAGCCCCAGCATTTT. It translates to CASSRTGADQPQHF.

A remark on this clone: Within the sample, other DNA sequences also encode this same CDR3. The rearrangement joins TRBV6-5 to TRBJ1-6; D is unresolved. Trimming shortened V by 2 bases and J by 7 bases, and 9 bases separated the two germline ends. The CDR3 contains 14 residues. Germline V lookup: CDR1 MNHEY, CDR2 SVGAGI. The CDR3: CASSYGAGNSPLHF. CDR3 sequence (DNA): TGTGCCAGCAGTTACGGCGCGGGAAATTCACCCCTCCACTTT.

The table lists this clone with a few counts. The V gene is TRBV7-2, the J gene TRBJ2-7; the D is unclear. This CDR3 has 13 amino acids. CDR1 SGHTA and CDR2 FQGNSA come from the germline V gene. V was trimmed by 5 bases and J by 0 bases, leaving 8 bases between them. In DNA, the CDR3 is TGTGCCAGCAGCCCACAACCCTCCTACGAGCAGTACTTC. It codes for CASSPQPSYEQYF.

The chain recombines TRBV11-2 with TRBJ1-6; no clear D gene. The CDR3 has 14 residues. CDR1 SGHAT and CDR2 FQNNGV come from the germline V gene. Trimming took off 0 bases at V and 14 bases at J, with 14 bases between the two ends. The DNA for the CDR3 is TGTGCCAGCAGCTTAGATTTTCAGGAGCTAGCCCTCCACTTT. This codes for CASSLDFQELALHF.

Points on this clone: The sample has other DNA sequences that encode this CDR3 too. The chain employs TRBV29-1 and TRBJ2-1; 8 positions agree with TRBD1. This CDR3 has 12 residues. V was pared by 6 bases and J by 3 bases, with 1 base of the junction left unmatched. Looked up from germline, CDR1 is SQVTM and CDR2 is ANQGSEA. The CDR3 nucleotides read TGCAGCGTAGGGACAGGCTACAATGAGCAGTTCTTC. It is translated as CSVGTGYNEQFF.

This sequence joins TRBV6-1 and TRBJ2-1; D unclear. CDR3 length: 13 residues. Looked up from germline, CDR1 is MNHNS and CDR2 is SASEGT. Trimming stripped 4 bases from V and 3 bases from J, with 7 bases between. The CDR3 DNA follows: TGTGCCAGCAGTGGGCAGGACTACAATGAGCAGTTCTTC. This codes for CASSGQDYNEQFF.

The chain links TRBV21-1 to TRBJ2-7; TRBD2 was called by the table and not checked on the DNA. TRBV21-1 has pseudogene status. This CDR3 is built from 17 residues. The CDR3 DNA sequence: TGTGCCAGCAGCAAGTTGACTAGCGGGGGCGCCTCCTACGAGCAGTACTTC. Protein product: CASSKLTSGGASYEQYF.

This clone was counted at least ten times. This chain links TRBV2 with TRBJ2-2; D is perhaps TRBD1 (5 bases). V lost 2 bases and J 5 bases, leaving 12 bases between the germline ends. The germline gives CDR1 SNHLY, CDR2 FYNNEI. The CDR3 covers 15 residues. The CDR3 DNA is TGTGCCAGCAGTGAATCGCCAGGGAAGACCGGGGAGCTGTTTTTT. Amino acid sequence: CASSESPGKTGELFF.

This clone was seen only a few times. The gene calls are TRBV5-1 and TRBJ1-1; maybe TRBD1 (6 bases). V shed 0 bases and J shed 1 base, with 10 bases lying between them. CDR3 length: 15 amino acids. Germline CDR1 is SGHRS and CDR2 is YFSETQ. CDR3: CASSLVGGGNTEAFF. CDR3 DNA: TGCGCCAGCAGCTTGGTTGGGGGCGGGAACACTGAAGCTTTCTTT. Supplemented by reference TRBV5-1 and TRBJ1-1, the full variable domain reads KAGVTQTPRYLIKTRGQQVTLSCSPISGHRSVSWYQQTPGQGLQFLFEYFSETQRNKGNFPGRFSGRQFSNSRSEMNVSTLELGDSALYLCASSLVGGGNTEAFFGQGTRLTVV.

The gene calls are TRBV30 and TRBJ2-5; 8 positions agree with TRBD2. The CDR3 totals 14 residues. The J segment lost 1 base and the V segment lost 2 bases, leaving 3 bases of the junction unmatched. CDR1 and CDR2 (germline): GTSNPN, SVGIG (reference sequence). The CDR3 DNA sequence: TGTGCCTGGAGTCCTAGCGGGCCCCAAGAGACCCAGTACTTC. Protein product: CAWSPSGPQETQYF.

The chain joins TRBV30 to TRBJ2-5; 7 bases line up with TRBD1. Germline V gene data show CDR1 as GTSNPN and CDR2 as SVGIG (reference sequence). With 2 bases clipped from V and 9 bases from J, the junction kept 12 bases outside the gene matches. The CDR3 extends over 14 amino acids. As DNA, the CDR3 is TGTGCCTGGAGTTCGGGCAGGGGGATTGGGGCCCAGTACTTC. Protein sequence: CAWSSGRGIGAQYF.

Note on this clone: Different DNA sequences within this sample yield the same CDR3. The CDR3, as DNA: TGCGCCAGCAGCTCTCGACAGGGGAACACCGGGGAGCTGTTTTTT. Protein: CASSSRQGNTGELFF. The V and J genes are TRBV5-1 and TRBJ2-2; 7 bases are a match to TRBD1. Germline CDR1 reads SGHRS; CDR2 reads YFSETQ. V dropped 3 bases and J dropped 1; count of bases not matched to a gene: 3. The CDR3 has 15 residues.

This chain joins TRBV10-1 and TRBJ2-5, with D tentatively TRBD1 (5 bases). Trimming stripped 2 bases from V and 3 bases from J, with 7 bases between. Looked up from germline, CDR1 is WNHNN and CDR2 is SYGVQD (reference sequence). CDR3 length: 13 amino acids. The CDR3 region is CASSEPGKETQYF. The DNA for the CDR3 is TGCGCCAGCAGTGAGCCAGGGAAAGAGACCCAGTACTTC.

This clone was seen once. V is TRBV6-5 and J is TRBJ1-1, with unresolved D. The length of the CDR3 is 11 residues. V lost 3 bases and J lost 8, with 7 bases in between. The V gene's germline CDR1 is MNHEY and CDR2 SVGAGI. Written as DNA, the CDR3 is TGTGCCAGCAGTTATGTGACAGAAGCTTTCTTT. This translates into CASSYVTEAFF.